Listed below are T cell receptor beta chains from one sample, sequenced in a study of blood T cell repertoires in COVID-19. The table came from immunoSEQ multiplex PCR; TCRdb's copy has only in-frame clones and leaves some out. The profile shows 150,000 to 200,000 clones, approximately 90% of them singletons. Sequences were obtained from peripheral blood. The receptors here all came from a man aged 40-49 years with active or convalescent COVID-19. CDR3s include the opening cysteine and the closing phenylalanine or tryptophan. D genes are given only for firm matches.

V gene: TRBV27
D gene: NA
CDR3 protein: CASSLSRGEVRGYTF

V gene: TRBV19
D gene: NA
CDR3 protein: CASNMAGNQPQHF

V gene: TRBV19
D gene: TRBD1
CDR3 protein: CASSGTGAYGYTF

V gene: TRBV20-1
D gene: NA
CDR3 protein: CSASRPLGENIQYF

V gene: TRBV6-6
D gene: TRBD2
CDR3 protein: CASSYYGGGEQYF

V gene: TRBV18
D gene: TRBD1
CDR3 protein: CASSPRDRVLDSSYNEQFF

V gene: TRBV7-3
D gene: TRBD1
CDR3 protein: CASSLGGTGANEQFF

V gene: TRBV7-3
D gene: TRBD2
CDR3 protein: CASSLGASGNNEQFF

V gene: TRBV5-1
D gene: TRBD1
CDR3 protein: CASSLGRSWGTGAYNEQFF

V gene: TRBV27
D gene: TRBD1
CDR3 protein: CASSPTMPLTGGSNSPLHF

V gene: TRBV15
D gene: NA
CDR3 protein: CATSRTPGQGLGRTDTQYF

V gene: TRBV11-3
D gene: TRBD2
CDR3 protein: CASSLGTSGRDEQYF

V gene: TRBV11-3
D gene: NA
CDR3 protein: CASSSYTRRVSGNTIYF

V gene: TRBV5-1
D gene: TRBD2
CDR3 protein: CASSSRGTSGTYEQYF

V gene: TRBV27
D gene: NA
CDR3 protein: CASSLSQGNTEAFF

V gene: TRBV15
D gene: NA
CDR3 protein: CATSREGSNNQPQHF

V gene: TRBV7-8
D gene: NA
CDR3 protein: CASSLYRLPGGGNTIYF

V gene: TRBV6-4
D gene: NA
CDR3 protein: CASSEDNNEQFF

V gene: TRBV10-3
D gene: NA
CDR3 protein: CAISALALETQYF

V gene: TRBV12-3/TRBV12-4
D gene: NA
CDR3 protein: CASSLHEFFEQYF